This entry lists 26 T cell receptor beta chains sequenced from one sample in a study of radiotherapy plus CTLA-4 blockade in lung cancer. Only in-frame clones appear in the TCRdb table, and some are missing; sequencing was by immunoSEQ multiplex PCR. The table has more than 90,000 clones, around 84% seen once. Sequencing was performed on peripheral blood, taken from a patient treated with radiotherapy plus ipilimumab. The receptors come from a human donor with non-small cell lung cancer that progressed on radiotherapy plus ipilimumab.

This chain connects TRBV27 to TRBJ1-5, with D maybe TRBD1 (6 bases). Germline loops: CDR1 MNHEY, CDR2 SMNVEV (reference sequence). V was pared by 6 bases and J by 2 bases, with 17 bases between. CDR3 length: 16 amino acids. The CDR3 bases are TGTGCCAGCAGCTTCAGAGGACAGCCGGGCAATCAGCCCCAGCATTTT. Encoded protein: CASSFRGQPGNQPQHF.

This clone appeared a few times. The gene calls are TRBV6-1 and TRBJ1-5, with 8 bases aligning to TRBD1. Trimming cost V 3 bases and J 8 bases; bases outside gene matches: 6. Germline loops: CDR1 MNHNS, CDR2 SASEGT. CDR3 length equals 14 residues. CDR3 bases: TGTGCCAGCAGTGATGCCAGGGGGCAGGAGCCCCAGCATTTT. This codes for CASSDARGQEPQHF.

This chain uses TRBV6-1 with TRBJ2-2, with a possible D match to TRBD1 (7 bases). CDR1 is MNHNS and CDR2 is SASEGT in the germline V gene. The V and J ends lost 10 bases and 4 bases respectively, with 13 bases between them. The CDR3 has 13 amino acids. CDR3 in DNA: TGTGCCACCTCCCAGGGGGGCACCGGGGAGCTGTTTTTT. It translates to CATSQGGTGELFF.

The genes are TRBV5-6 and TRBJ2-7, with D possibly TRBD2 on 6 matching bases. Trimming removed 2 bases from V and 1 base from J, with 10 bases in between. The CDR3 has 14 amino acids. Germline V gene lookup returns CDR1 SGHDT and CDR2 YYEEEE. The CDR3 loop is CASSFGAGSYEQYV. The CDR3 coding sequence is TGTGCCAGCAGCTTCGGCGCGGGGTCCTACGAGCAGTACGTC.

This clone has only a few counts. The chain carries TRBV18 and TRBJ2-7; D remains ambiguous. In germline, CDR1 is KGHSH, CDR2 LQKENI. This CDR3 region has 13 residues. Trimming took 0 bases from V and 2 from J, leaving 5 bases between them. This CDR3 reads CASSPPAAYEQYF. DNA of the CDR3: TGTGCCAGCTCACCACCGGCTGCCTACGAGCAGTACTTC.

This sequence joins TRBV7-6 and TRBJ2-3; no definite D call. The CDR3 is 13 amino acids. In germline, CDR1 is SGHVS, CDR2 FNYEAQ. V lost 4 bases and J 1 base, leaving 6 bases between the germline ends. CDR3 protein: CASSSTRTDTQYF. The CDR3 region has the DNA TGTGCCAGCAGCTCGACCCGCACAGATACGCAGTATTTT.

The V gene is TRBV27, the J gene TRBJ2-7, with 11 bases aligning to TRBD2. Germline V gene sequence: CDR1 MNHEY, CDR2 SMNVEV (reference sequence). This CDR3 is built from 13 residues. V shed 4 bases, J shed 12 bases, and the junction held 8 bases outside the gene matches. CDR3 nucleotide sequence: TGTGCCAGCAGTTATAGCGGGAGGGCCGGGCGGTACGTC. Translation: CASSYSGRAGRYV.

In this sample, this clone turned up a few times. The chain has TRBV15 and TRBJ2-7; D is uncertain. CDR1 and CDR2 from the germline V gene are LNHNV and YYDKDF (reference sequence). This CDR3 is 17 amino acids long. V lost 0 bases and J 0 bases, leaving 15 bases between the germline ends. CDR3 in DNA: TGTGCCACCAGCAGAGATTCCAGCCGTCTTAGCTCCTACGAGCAGTACTTC. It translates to CATSRDSSRLSSYEQYF.

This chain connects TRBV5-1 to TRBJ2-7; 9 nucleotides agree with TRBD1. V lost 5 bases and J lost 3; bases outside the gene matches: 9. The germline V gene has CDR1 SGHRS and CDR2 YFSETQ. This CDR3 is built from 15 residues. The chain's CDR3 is CASRPAPGQGYEQYV. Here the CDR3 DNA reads TGCGCCAGCAGGCCCGCACCGGGACAGGGCTACGAGCAGTACGTC.

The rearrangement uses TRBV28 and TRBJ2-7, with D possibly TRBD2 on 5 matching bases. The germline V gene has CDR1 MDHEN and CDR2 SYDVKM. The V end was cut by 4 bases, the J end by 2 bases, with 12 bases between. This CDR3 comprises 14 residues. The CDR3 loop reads CASSWASLAYEQYF. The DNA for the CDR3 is TGTGCCAGCAGTTGGGCTAGCCTTGCCTACGAGCAGTACTTC.

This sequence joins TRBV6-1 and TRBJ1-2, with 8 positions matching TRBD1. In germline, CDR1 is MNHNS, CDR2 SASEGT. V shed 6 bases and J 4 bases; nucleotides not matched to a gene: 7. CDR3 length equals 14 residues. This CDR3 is CASSETGESYGYTF. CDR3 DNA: TGTGCCAGCAGCGAGACAGGGGAATCCTATGGCTACACCTTC.

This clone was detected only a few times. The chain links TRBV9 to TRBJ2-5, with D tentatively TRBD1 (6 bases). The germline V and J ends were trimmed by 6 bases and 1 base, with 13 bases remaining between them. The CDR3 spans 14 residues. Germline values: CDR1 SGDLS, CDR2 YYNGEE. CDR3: CASNHEGVQETQYF. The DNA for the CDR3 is TGTGCCAGCAACCACGAGGGGGTCCAAGAGACCCAGTACTTC.

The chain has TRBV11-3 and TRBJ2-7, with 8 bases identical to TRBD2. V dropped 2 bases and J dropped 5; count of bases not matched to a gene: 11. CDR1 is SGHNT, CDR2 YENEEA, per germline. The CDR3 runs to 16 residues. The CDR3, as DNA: TGTGCCAGCAGCTTAAGAGCGGGAGTATCGATCCACGAGCAGTACTTC. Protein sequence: CASSLRAGVSIHEQYF.

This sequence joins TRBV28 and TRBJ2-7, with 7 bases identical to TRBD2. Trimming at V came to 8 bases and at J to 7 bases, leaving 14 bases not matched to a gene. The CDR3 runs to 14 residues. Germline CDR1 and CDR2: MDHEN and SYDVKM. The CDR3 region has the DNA TGTGCCAGCGCTCATGGCGGGAGCACGGGGGAGCAGTACGTC. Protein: CASAHGGSTGEQYV.

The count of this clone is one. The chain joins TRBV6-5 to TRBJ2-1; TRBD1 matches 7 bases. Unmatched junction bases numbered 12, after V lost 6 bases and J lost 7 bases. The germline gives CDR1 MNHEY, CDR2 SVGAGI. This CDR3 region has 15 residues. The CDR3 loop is CASSFTTGTANEQFF. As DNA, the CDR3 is TGTGCCAGCAGCTTTACGACAGGGACAGCGAATGAGCAGTTCTTC.

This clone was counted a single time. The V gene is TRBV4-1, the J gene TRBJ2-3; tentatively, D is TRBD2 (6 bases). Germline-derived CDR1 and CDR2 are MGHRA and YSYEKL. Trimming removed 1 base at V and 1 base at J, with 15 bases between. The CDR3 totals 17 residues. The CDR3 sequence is CASSQGHGSSGTDTQYF. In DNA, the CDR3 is TGCGCCAGCAGCCAAGGGCATGGGTCTAGCGGCACAGATACGCAGTATTTT.

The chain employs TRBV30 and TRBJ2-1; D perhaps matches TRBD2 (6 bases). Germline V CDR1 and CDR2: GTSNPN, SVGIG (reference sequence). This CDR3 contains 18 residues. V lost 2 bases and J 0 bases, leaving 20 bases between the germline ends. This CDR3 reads CAWSRGSKTSSSYNEQFF. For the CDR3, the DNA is TGTGCCTGGAGTCGGGGGAGTAAGACTTCTAGCTCCTACAATGAGCAGTTCTTC.

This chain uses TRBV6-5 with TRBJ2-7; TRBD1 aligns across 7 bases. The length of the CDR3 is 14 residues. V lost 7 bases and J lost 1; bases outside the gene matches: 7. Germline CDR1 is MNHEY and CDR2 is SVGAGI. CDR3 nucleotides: TGTGCCAGCACCCTAGGGACAGATTCCTACGAGCAGTACTTC. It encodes CASTLGTDSYEQYF.

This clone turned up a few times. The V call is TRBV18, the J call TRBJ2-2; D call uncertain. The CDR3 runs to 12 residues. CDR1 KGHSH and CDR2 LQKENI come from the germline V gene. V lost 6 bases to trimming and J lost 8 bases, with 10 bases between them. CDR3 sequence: CASSPSLGELFF. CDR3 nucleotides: TGTGCCAGCTCCCCATCGCTTGGGGAGCTGTTTTTT.

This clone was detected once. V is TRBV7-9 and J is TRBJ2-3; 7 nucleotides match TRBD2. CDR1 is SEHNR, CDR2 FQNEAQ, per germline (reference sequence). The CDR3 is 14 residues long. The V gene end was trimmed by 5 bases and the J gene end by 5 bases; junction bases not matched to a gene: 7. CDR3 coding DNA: TGTGCCAGCAGCCGGATAGCGGGCGAAGATACGCAGTATTTT. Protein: CASSRIAGEDTQYF. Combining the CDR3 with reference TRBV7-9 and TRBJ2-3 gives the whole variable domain DTGVSQNPRHKITKRGQNVTFRCDPISEHNRLYWYRQTLGQGPEFLTYFQNEAQLEKSRLLSDRFSAERPKGSFSTLEIQRTEQGDSAMYLCASSRIAGEDTQYFGPGTRLTVL.

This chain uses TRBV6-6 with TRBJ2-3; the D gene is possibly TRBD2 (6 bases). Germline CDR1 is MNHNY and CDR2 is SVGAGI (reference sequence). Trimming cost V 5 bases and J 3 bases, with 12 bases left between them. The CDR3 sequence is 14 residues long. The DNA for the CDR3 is TGTGCCAGCAGTCCCGGACTACGGACAGATACGCAGTATTTT. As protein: CASSPGLRTDTQYF.

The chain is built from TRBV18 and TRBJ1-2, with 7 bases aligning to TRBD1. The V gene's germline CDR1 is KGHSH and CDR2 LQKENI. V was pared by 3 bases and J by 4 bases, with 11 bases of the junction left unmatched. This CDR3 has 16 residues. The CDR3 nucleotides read TGTGCCAGCTCACCTACGACAGGGACCGCAGGCTATGGCTACACCTTC. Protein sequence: CASSPTTGTAGYGYTF.

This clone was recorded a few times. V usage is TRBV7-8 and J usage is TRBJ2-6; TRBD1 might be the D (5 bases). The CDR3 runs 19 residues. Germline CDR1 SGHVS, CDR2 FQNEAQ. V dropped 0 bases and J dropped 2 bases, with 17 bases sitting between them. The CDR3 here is CASSLAHRLKEPGANVLTF. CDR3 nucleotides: TGTGCCAGCAGCTTAGCGCACAGGCTAAAGGAGCCTGGGGCCAACGTCCTGACTTTC.

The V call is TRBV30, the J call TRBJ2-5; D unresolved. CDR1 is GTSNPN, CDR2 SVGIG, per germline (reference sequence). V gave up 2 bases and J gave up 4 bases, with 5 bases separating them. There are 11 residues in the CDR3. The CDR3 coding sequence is TGTGCCTGGAGTAAGGGAGAGACCCAGTACTTC. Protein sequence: CAWSKGETQYF.

DNA for the CDR3: TGTGCCAGCAGCCGCCCCTCGGGGCACACCGGGGAGCTGTTTTTT. It codes for CASSRPSGHTGELFF. The chain employs TRBV7-9 and TRBJ2-2; D might be TRBD1 or TRBD2, each matching 5 bases. This CDR3 is built from 15 residues. Per the germline V gene, CDR1 is SEHNR and CDR2 is FQNEAQ (reference sequence). Trimming stripped 5 bases from V and 3 bases from J, with 13 bases between.

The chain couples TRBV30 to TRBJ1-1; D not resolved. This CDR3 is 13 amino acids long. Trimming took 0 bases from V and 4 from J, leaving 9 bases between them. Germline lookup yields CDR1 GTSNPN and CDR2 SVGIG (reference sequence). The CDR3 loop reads CAWSVRGGTEAFF. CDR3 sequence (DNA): TGTGCCTGGAGTGTACGGGGTGGCACTGAAGCTTTCTTT. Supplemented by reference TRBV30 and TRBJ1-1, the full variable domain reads SQTIHQWPATLVQPVGSPLSLECTVEGTSNPNLYWYRQAAGRGLQLLFYSVGIGQISSEVPQNLSASRPQDRQFILSSKKLLLSDSGFYLCAWSVRGGTEAFFGQGTRLTVV.